Listed below are T cell receptor beta chains from one sample, sequenced in a study of blood T cell repertoires in COVID-19. Clones were sequenced by immunoSEQ multiplex PCR, and TCRdb holds only the in-frame ones, with some missing. The sample yields some 290,000 clones, roughly 86% seen once. The source material was peripheral blood. These receptors were obtained from a woman aged 30 to 39 with COVID-19, enrolled during active disease. CDR3s leave out the opening cysteine and the closing phenylalanine or tryptophan. Clone size appears in some rows only: once, few, many, or a class for an expanded clone.

>TRBJ2-7|-|TRBV11-2
ASSLDWGGFYYEQY
>TRBJ1-2|-|TRBV7-2
ASSYYRDTNGYT
>TRBJ1-2|-|TRBV6-5
ASSDTAYGYT
>TRBJ1-2|-|TRBV19
ASSLTGGAYGYT
>TRBJ1-2|-|TRBV30
AWSVGGGTGYT
>TRBJ1-3|-|TRBV6-2/TRBV6-3
ASSLRGNTIY
>TRBJ1-3|-|TRBV5-1
ASSLAEGRAGNTIY
>TRBJ1-2|-|TRBV5-4
ASNLRGTGEDYGYT
>TRBJ1-1|-|TRBV5-1
ASSRDGGSEAF
>TRBJ2-3|-|TRBV19
ASRQSTDTQY
>TRBJ2-2|-|TRBV5-1
ASSQTSGNTGELF
>TRBJ1-5|-|TRBV4-1
ASSQGDRNQPQH
>TRBJ2-3|-|TRBV5-4
ASARAGDDSADTQY
>TRBJ1-4|-|TRBV18
ASSGRKLF
>TRBJ1-1|-|TRBV27
ASSLTGANTEAF
>TRBJ2-7|-|TRBV28
ATRQYEQY
>TRBJ1-1|few|TRBV10-3
AISEDPGREAF
>TRBJ2-7|-|TRBV5-6
ASSSGGTWDTYEQY
>TRBJ1-3|once|TRBV7-9
ASSPHPRGNSGNTIY
>TRBJ1-2|-|TRBV6-5
ASRAGVLRDYGYT
>TRBJ1-2|-|TRBV6-4
ASSDLVGRRYGYT
>TRBJ1-3|-|TRBV6-5
ASSYSSGSGNTIY
>TRBJ2-2|once|TRBV18
ASSPDRAGELF
>TRBJ1-5|-|TRBV19
ASLVIGGANNQPQH
>TRBJ1-5|-|TRBV2
ASSRQGGNQPQH
>TRBJ2-3|-|TRBV2
ASLRGPPDTQY
>TRBJ2-7|-|TRBV19
ASSIAQGGGPRY
>TRBJ1-2|-|TRBV2
ASRTWVRDSYGYT
>TRBJ2-7|-|TRBV4-1
ASSQEPRGAYEQY
>TRBJ2-2|-|TRBV19
ASSLTGATGELF
>TRBJ2-7|-|TRBV28
ASSRKTVTGEQY
>TRBJ1-2|-|TRBV19
ASSMVGRGDYGYT
>TRBJ2-7|-|TRBV16
ASSPRSAGISVEQY
>TRBJ1-1|once|TRBV18
ASSRRSDRGNLNTEAF
>TRBJ1-5|once|TRBV6-4
ASSGQTYSNQPQH
>TRBJ2-7|-|TRBV5-1
ASPTSGTGGYEQY
>TRBJ1-5|-|TRBV28
ASSRQGLGNQPQH
>TRBJ1-1|few|TRBV5-1
ASSLAQGHTEAF
>TRBJ2-2|-|TRBV19
ASRLAGLGNLQGNTGELF
>TRBJ2-3|-|TRBV4-2
ASSRPEAHGQY
>TRBJ2-7|-|TRBV7-2
ASSRWGGGYEQY
>TRBJ1-4|few|TRBV5-6
ASSLGAGEKLF
>TRBJ1-5|-|TRBV7-2
ASSLPERNQPQH
>TRBJ1-3|few|TRBV7-9
ASSLSSTGGRNTIY
>TRBJ2-1|-|TRBV7-9
ASSELAEQF
>TRBJ1-1|-|TRBV11-2
ASSLYGGGEAF
>TRBJ1-2|few|TRBV3-1/TRBV3-2
ASSQRDGSGYYGYT
>TRBJ1-1|-|TRBV5-1
ASSLATGGFMNTEAF
>TRBJ2-3|-|TRBV5-4
ASSLSRGASPEWTQY
>TRBJ2-5|-|TRBV5-1
ASTEQGEGTQY
>TRBJ1-2|-|TRBV7-6
ASSREGSLYGGYT
>TRBJ2-1|-|TRBV12-3/TRBV12-4
ASSPGTGNEQF
>TRBJ1-1|-|TRBV28
ASSERGFEAF
>TRBJ2-7|-|TRBV10-3
AISDRGGFSYEQY